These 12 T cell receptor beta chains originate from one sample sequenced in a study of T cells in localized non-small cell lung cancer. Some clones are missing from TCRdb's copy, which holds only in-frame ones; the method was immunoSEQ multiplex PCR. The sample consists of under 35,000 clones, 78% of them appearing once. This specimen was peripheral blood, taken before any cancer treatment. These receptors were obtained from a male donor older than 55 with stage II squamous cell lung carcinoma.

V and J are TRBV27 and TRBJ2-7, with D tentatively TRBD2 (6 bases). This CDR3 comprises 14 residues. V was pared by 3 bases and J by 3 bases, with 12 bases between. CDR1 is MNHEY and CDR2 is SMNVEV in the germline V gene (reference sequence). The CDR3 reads CASSFRDGSYEQYF. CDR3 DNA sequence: TGTGCCAGCAGTTTTAGGGACGGGAGCTACGAGCAGTACTTC.

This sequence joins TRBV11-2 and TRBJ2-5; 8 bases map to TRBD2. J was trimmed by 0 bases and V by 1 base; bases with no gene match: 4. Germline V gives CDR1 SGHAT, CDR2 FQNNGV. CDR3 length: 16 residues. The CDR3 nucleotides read TGTGCCAGCAGCTTAGGTAGCGGGGCGAACCAAGAGACCCAGTACTTC. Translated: CASSLGSGANQETQYF.

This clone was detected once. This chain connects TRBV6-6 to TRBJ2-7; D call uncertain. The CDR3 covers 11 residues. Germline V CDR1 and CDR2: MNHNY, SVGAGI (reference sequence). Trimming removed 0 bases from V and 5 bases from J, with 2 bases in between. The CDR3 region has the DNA TGTGCCAGCAGTTACTCGGACGAGCAGTACTTC. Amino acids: CASSYSDEQYF.

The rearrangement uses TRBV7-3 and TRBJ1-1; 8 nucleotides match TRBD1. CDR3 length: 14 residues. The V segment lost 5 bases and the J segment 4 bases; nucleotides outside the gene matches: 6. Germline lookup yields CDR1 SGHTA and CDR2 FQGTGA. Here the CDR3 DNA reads TGTGCCAGCAGCCCTAATACAGGGGGCACTGAAGCTTTCTTT. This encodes CASSPNTGGTEAFF.

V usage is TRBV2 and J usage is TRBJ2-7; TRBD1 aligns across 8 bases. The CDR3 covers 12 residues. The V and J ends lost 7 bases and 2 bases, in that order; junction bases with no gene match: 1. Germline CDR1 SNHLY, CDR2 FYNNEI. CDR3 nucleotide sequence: TGTGCCAGCATGACAGGGGCCTACGAGCAGTACTTC. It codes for CASMTGAYEQYF.

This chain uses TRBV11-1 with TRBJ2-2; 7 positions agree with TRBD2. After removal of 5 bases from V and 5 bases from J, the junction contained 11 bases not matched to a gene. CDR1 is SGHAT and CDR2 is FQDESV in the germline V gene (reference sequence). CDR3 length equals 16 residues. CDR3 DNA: TGTGCCAGCAGCCCCCAGCTTTTCGGGGGGACCGGGGAGCTGTTTTTT. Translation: CASSPQLFGGTGELFF.

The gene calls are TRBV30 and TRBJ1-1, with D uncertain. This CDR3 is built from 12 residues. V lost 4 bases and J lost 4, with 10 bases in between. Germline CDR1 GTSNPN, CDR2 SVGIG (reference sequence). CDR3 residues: CAWMWGVTEAFF. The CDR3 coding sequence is TGTGCCTGGATGTGGGGAGTCACTGAAGCTTTCTTT.

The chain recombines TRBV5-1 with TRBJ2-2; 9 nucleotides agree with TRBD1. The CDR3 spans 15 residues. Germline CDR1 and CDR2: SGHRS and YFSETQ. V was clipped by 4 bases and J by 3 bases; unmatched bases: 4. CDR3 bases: TGCGCCAGCAGCCGCGGGGACAGGGACACCGGGGAGCTGTTTTTT. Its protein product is CASSRGDRDTGELFF.

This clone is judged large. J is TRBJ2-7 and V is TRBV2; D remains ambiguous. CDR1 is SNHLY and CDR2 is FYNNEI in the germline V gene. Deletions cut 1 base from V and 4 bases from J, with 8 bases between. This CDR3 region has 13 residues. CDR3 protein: CASSEDVGYEQYF. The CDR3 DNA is TGTGCCAGCAGTGAAGACGTCGGGTACGAGCAGTACTTC.

CDR3 amino acids: CASAGTLLQYF. The DNA for the CDR3 is TGTGCCAGCGCCGGGACCCTACTGCAGTACTTC. The chain links TRBV2 to TRBJ2-7; TRBD1 or TRBD2 may be the D gene (5 bases each). Trimming removed 8 bases from V and 9 bases from J, with 14 bases in between. Germline V gene lookup returns CDR1 SNHLY and CDR2 FYNNEI. This CDR3 region has 11 residues.

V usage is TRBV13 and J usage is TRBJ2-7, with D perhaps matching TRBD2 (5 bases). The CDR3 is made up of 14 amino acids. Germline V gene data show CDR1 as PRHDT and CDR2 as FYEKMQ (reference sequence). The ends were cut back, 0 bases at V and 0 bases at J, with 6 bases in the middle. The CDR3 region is CASSLGGGSYEQYF. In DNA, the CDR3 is TGTGCCAGCAGCTTAGGAGGAGGCTCCTACGAGCAGTACTTC.

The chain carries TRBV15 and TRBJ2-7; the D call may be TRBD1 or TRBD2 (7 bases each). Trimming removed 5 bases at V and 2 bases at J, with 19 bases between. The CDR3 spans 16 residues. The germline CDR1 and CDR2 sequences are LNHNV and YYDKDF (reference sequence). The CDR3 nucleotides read TGTGCCACCAGCCCCCGGGAGGTCCAGGGGGCCTACGAGCAGTACTTC. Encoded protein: CATSPREVQGAYEQYF.